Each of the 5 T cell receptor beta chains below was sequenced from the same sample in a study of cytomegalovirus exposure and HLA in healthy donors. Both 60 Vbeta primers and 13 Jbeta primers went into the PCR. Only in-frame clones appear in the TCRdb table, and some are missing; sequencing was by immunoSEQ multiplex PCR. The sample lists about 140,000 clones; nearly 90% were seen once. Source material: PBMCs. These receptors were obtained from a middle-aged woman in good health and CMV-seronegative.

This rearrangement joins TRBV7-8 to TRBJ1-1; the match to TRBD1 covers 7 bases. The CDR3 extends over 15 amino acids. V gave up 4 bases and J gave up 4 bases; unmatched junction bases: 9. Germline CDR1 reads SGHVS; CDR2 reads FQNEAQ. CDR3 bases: TGTGCCAGCAGCTCCCGACAGGGCGTGAGCACTGAAGCTTTCTTT. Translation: CASSSRQGVSTEAFF.

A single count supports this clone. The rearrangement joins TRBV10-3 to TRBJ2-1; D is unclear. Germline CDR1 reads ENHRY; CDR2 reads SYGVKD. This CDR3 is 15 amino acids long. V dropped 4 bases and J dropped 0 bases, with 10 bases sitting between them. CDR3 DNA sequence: TGTGCCATCAGTGCGGTGACAAGCTCCTACAATGAGCAGTTCTTC. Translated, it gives CAISAVTSSYNEQFF.

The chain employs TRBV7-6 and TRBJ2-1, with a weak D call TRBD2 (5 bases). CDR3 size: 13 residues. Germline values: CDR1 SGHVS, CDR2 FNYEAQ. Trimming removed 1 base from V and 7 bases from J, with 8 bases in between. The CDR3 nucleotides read TGTGCCAGCAGCTTAGTAACTAGTAATGAGCAGTTCTTC. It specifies CASSLVTSNEQFF.

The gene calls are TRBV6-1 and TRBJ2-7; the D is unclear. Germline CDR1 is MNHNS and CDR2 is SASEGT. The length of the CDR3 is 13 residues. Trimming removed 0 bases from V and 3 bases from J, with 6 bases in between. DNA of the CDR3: TGTGCCAGCAGTGAAGCCCCAAACTACGAGCAGTACTTC. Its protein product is CASSEAPNYEQYF.

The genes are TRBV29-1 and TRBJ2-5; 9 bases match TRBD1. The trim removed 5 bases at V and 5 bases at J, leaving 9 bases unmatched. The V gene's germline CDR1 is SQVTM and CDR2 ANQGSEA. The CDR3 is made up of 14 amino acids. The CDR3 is CSVSTGTGRETQYF. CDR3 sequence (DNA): TGCAGCGTTTCTACCGGGACAGGGCGGGAGACCCAGTACTTC.